Listed below are T cell receptor beta chains from one sample, sequenced in a study of blood T cell repertoires in COVID-19. Some clones are missing from TCRdb's copy, which holds only in-frame ones; the method was immunoSEQ multiplex PCR. The table records some 190,000 clones, 80% of them present only once. The sequencing sample was made of PBMCs or T cells enriched from blood (not recorded which). These receptors all stem from a man in his sixties who had been exposed to COVID-19. CDR3s include the opening cysteine and the closing phenylalanine or tryptophan.

CASRSRGWYSNQPQHF 16 TRBJ1-5 TRBV28
CASSPRETPDPNYGYTF 17 TRBJ1-2 TRBV18
CASSRTGVSTDTQYF 15 TRBJ2-3 TRBV7-3
CASTAGTATYEQYF 14 TRBJ2-7 TRBV28
CASSAPGRGGGGYTF 15 TRBJ1-2 TRBV5-8
CASRTLEAGVYEQYF 15 TRBJ2-7 TRBV27
CATSRDYRSYEQYF 14 TRBJ2-7 TRBV15
CASGPSGSPPHEQYF 15 TRBJ2-7 TRBV12-5
CASSIDYRGVQGRFF 15 TRBJ2-1 TRBV19
CASNSPGQRDGYTF 14 TRBJ1-2 TRBV28
CASSLQRTSGGETQYF 16 TRBJ2-5 TRBV14
CASRASAVTGELFF 14 TRBJ2-2 TRBV5-4
CASSLGQELNEKLFF 15 TRBJ1-4 TRBV5-4
CASRSVRGLYTEAFF 15 TRBJ1-1 TRBV27
CASSEALAGGTQETQYF 17 TRBJ2-5 TRBV2
CASSENRGGDGYTF 14 TRBJ1-2 TRBV6-1
CASSQTGEHNSPLHF 15 TRBJ1-6 TRBV23-1
CASSLVPTTGVIREAFF 17 TRBJ1-1 TRBV7-9
CASSLYATGGFQPQHF 16 TRBJ1-5 TRBV7-9
CASSPASGRDEQFF 14 TRBJ2-1 TRBV18
CSVGPQYF 8 TRBJ2-5 TRBV29-1
CASSQSGTEIYEQYF 15 TRBJ2-7 TRBV23-1
CASSYSYRDSDSYEQYF 17 TRBJ2-7 TRBV6-2/TRBV6-3
CASSRGQGAGGELFF 15 TRBJ2-2 TRBV7-8
CASSLPGRNTEAFF 14 TRBJ1-1 TRBV27
CATSLDRVNQPQHF 14 TRBJ1-5 TRBV28
CASTLGQGSSSDEKLFF 17 TRBJ1-4 TRBV7-9
CSVEEQLTNYGYTF 14 TRBJ1-2 TRBV29-1
CASSESGGSIGKDEQFF 17 TRBJ2-1 TRBV11-3
CASSPDWGDYNEQFF 15 TRBJ2-1 TRBV27
CASSVGQGNSPLHF 14 TRBJ1-6 TRBV2
CASSEFRGTGNEQFF 15 TRBJ2-1 TRBV25-1
CASSFGGSNEKLFF 14 TRBJ1-4 TRBV7-2
CASSEALAGSQYF 13 TRBJ2-3 TRBV6-1
CSVKTNTGELFF 12 TRBJ2-2 TRBV29-1
CASRRQGNQPQHF 13 TRBJ1-5 TRBV6-5
CASSKVTGKGYGYTF 15 TRBJ1-2 TRBV21-1
CASSLDRGTYGYTF 14 TRBJ1-2 TRBV19
CASSSWTAGNTIYF 14 TRBJ1-3 TRBV6-5
CASSSRLAGGRAPDTQYF 18 TRBJ2-3 TRBV21-1
CASSLVRGPAFF 12 TRBJ1-1 TRBV5-6
CASSLRTGGFPGELFF 16 TRBJ2-2 TRBV14
CAWNRDSNSPLHF 13 TRBJ1-6 TRBV30
CASSSRTGGNEKLFF 15 TRBJ1-4 TRBV28
CASSHTIGGANTGELFF 17 TRBJ2-2 TRBV9
CASSSRGGGETQYF 14 TRBJ2-5 TRBV19
CASSLTSFEQYF 12 TRBJ2-7 TRBV7-2
CASSIDQEGFGPQHF 15 TRBJ1-5 TRBV19